The next 30 T cell receptor beta chains were all read from a single sample in a study of T cells after yellow fever vaccination. MiXCR, applied by TCRdb to the 5' RACE reads, yields one record per CDR3 protein. The data show hundreds of thousands of distinct CDR3 sequences, around 4% seen once. Sequences were derived from PBMCs, sampled on the day of the yellow fever booster vaccination. The receptors originated from a man younger than 35 who received the YFV17D yellow fever vaccine.

V usage is TRBV7-2 and J usage is TRBJ2-7; TRBD2 is a possible D gene (5 bases). The CDR3 has 15 amino acids. The ends were cut back, 5 bases at V and 3 bases at J, with 17 bases in the middle. The V gene's germline CDR1 is SGHTA and CDR2 FQGNSA. The CDR3 nucleotides are TGTGCCAGCAGCCTTGATATGGACTTTTTCTACGAGCAGTACTTC. It translates to CASSLDMDFFYEQYF.

This clonotype came up many times. The genes are TRBV20-1 and TRBJ2-3, with TRBD2 identical over 10 bases. The CDR3 length is 15 residues. With 0 bases clipped from V and 4 bases from J, the junction kept 4 bases outside the gene matches. CDR1 and CDR2 from the germline V gene are DFQATT and SNEGSKA (reference sequence). The CDR3 sequence: CSARDRLAGADTQYF. In DNA form, the CDR3 reads TGCAGTGCTAGAGATCGGCTAGCGGGGGCAGATACGCAGTATTTT.

This clonotype has a count of ten or more. The chain couples TRBV20-1 to TRBJ2-7; possibly TRBD1 or TRBD2 for D (5 bases each). V was pared by 0 bases and J by 10 bases, with 13 bases between. Germline CDR1 is DFQATT and CDR2 is SNEGSKA (reference sequence). This CDR3 contains 12 residues. CDR3 loop: CSARDGTSVQYF. CDR3 DNA: TGCAGTGCTAGAGATGGGACGAGCGTACAGTACTTC.

The sample holds a few counts of this clonotype. The V gene is TRBV12-3 or TRBV12-4, the J gene TRBJ2-5, with D perhaps TRBD2 (6 bases). The CDR3 runs to 14 residues. Deletions cut 0 bases from V and 3 bases from J, with 8 bases between. The CDR3 DNA reads as TGTGCCAGCAGTTTAGCTTGGGGGGAAGAGACCCAGTACTTC. Protein product: CASSLAWGEETQYF.

J is TRBJ1-5 and V is TRBV7-2; D is possibly TRBD1 (6 bases). The germline V gene encodes CDR1 SGHTA and CDR2 FQGNSA. This CDR3 region has 16 residues. V was trimmed by 5 bases and J by 0 bases, leaving 14 bases between them. CDR3 sequence (DNA): TGTGCCAGCAGCCTAGGGACACTGCATAGCAATCAGCCCCAGCATTTT. Its protein is CASSLGTLHSNQPQHF.

The V gene is TRBV7-2, the J gene TRBJ1-3, with D unresolved. The germline V and J ends were trimmed by 5 bases and 0 bases, with 8 bases remaining between them. The CDR3 has 14 residues. Germline-derived CDR1 and CDR2 are SGHTA and FQGNSA. The CDR3 loop reads CASSPVYSGNTIYF. The CDR3 region has the DNA TGTGCCAGCAGCCCTGTTTACTCTGGAAACACCATATATTTT.

This clonotype was seen at least ten times. The CDR3 reads CASSPTWTGGTDTQYF. The CDR3 region has the DNA TGTGCCAGCAGCCCCACCTGGACAGGAGGCACAGATACGCAGTATTTT. The V gene is TRBV7-2, the J gene TRBJ2-3; TRBD1 agrees at 7 bases. The CDR3 length is 16 residues. CDR1 SGHTA and CDR2 FQGNSA come from the germline V gene. Unmatched junction bases numbered 9, after V lost 5 bases and J lost 1 base.

This clonotype was counted ten times or more. V gene TRBV5-1 combines with J gene TRBJ1-2; weak D call: TRBD1 (5 bases). The CDR3 has 16 amino acids. Germline V gene data show CDR1 as SGHRS and CDR2 as YFSETQ. Deletions cut 1 base from V and 1 base from J, with 14 bases between. The CDR3 region is CASSLRGTANNYGYTF. The CDR3 nucleotides read TGCGCCAGCAGCTTGCGGGGGACGGCTAATAACTATGGCTACACCTTC.

This clonotype was recorded many times. CDR3 residues: CASSRSGRRILNEQYF. Written as DNA, the CDR3 is TGTGCCAGCAGCCGATCGGGACGGAGGATTCTCAACGAGCAGTACTTC. The V and J genes are TRBV27 and TRBJ2-7; D is possibly TRBD1 or TRBD2 (5 bases each). Trimming took off 6 bases at V and 5 bases at J, with 23 bases between the two ends. CDR1 is MNHEY and CDR2 is SMNVEV in the germline V gene (reference sequence). This CDR3 region has 16 residues.

This clonotype came up a few times. The J gene is TRBJ1-4, the V gene TRBV6-5; D possibly corresponds to TRBD1 (6 bases). Looked up from germline, CDR1 is MNHEY and CDR2 is SVGAGI. V was pared by 6 bases and J by 10 bases, with 24 bases between. The CDR3 is 16 amino acids. CDR3 in DNA: TGTGCCAGCAGCCGAGGCCCGGGACAAGGAAGTGCAAAACTGTTTTTT. This translates into CASSRGPGQGSAKLFF.

The chain uses TRBV19 and TRBJ1-2; D gene uncertain. The V end lost 6 bases, the J end lost 3 bases, and 11 bases lay between the germline ends. There are 13 residues in the CDR3. The V gene's germline CDR1 is LNHDA and CDR2 SQIVND (reference sequence). The CDR3 DNA is TGTGCCAGTAGGGAAGGAGAGGACTATGGCTACACCTTC. This translates into CASREGEDYGYTF.

The V gene is TRBV20-1, the J gene TRBJ1-5; D perhaps matches TRBD1 (6 bases). The germline V gene has CDR1 DFQATT and CDR2 SNEGSKA (reference sequence). The CDR3 loop spans 15 amino acids. V was pared by 0 bases and J by 3 bases, with 12 bases between. CDR3 region: CSAREKDRFNQPQHF. Here the CDR3 DNA reads TGCAGTGCTAGAGAGAAGGACAGATTCAATCAGCCCCAGCATTTT.

This clonotype was detected ten times or more. The chain uses TRBV7-2 and TRBJ2-1; 10 bases map to TRBD1. Germline lookup yields CDR1 SGHTA and CDR2 FQGNSA. The CDR3 runs 17 residues. The trim removed 5 bases at V and 8 bases at J, leaving 15 bases unmatched. CDR3 in amino acids: CASSETGTGVPGDEQFF. CDR3 in DNA: TGTGCCAGCAGCGAGACCGGGACAGGGGTACCCGGGGATGAGCAGTTCTTC.

The chain carries TRBV25-1 and TRBJ1-2; TRBD1 matches 7 bases. The CDR3 is made up of 15 amino acids. Germline assignment: CDR1 MGHDK and CDR2 SYGVNS. After removal of 4 bases from V and 2 bases from J, the junction contained 7 bases not matched to a gene. CDR3 in amino acids: CASSVDTGQNYGYTF. The CDR3 nucleotides read TGTGCCAGCAGTGTCGACACGGGACAGAACTATGGCTACACCTTC.

The chain couples TRBV5-1 to TRBJ2-3; TRBD2 matches 8 bases. The J segment lost 0 bases and the V segment lost 1 base, leaving 7 bases of the junction unmatched. The CDR3 contains 17 residues. Germline V CDR1 and CDR2: SGHRS, YFSETQ. The CDR3 sequence: CASSLWLAGSSTDTQYF. The DNA of the CDR3 is TGCGCCAGCAGCTTGTGGCTAGCGGGCTCTAGCACAGATACGCAGTATTTT. The full variable domain, its missing parts supplied by reference TRBV5-1 and TRBJ2-3, is KAGVTQTPRYLIKTRGQQVTLSCSPISGHRSVSWYQQTPGQGLQFLFEYFSETQRNKGNFPGRFSGRQFSNSRSEMNVSTLELGDSALYLCASSLWLAGSSTDTQYFGPGTRLTVL.

The chain links TRBV20-1 to TRBJ1-2; 8 bases align to TRBD1. CDR1 and CDR2 from the germline V gene are DFQATT and SNEGSKA (reference sequence). This CDR3 has 16 amino acids. The V segment lost 1 base and the J segment 4 bases; nucleotides outside the gene matches: 11. CDR3 coding DNA: TGCAGTGCTAGAGTTATCCAGGGGGCCCCCATCTATGGCTACACCTTC. Its translation is CSARVIQGAPIYGYTF.

This clonotype turned up a few times. This chain connects TRBV20-1 to TRBJ1-6; D is perhaps TRBD1 (5 bases). There are 14 residues in the CDR3. Germline assignment: CDR1 DFQATT and CDR2 SNEGSKA (reference sequence). Trimming cost V 6 bases and J 7 bases, with 16 bases left between them. This CDR3 reads CSATDPGRNSPLHF. The CDR3 nucleotides read TGCAGTGCCACCGATCCGGGGCGGAATTCACCCCTCCACTTT.

The chain is built from TRBV20-1 and TRBJ2-4; TRBD1 matches at 8 bases. Germline values: CDR1 DFQATT, CDR2 SNEGSKA (reference sequence). The V and J ends lost 7 bases and 0 bases, in that order; junction bases with no gene match: 8. CDR3 length: 15 amino acids. Here the CDR3 DNA reads TGCAGTGGCATAACAGGGGGGTTAGCCAAAAACATTCAGTACTTC. As protein: CSGITGGLAKNIQYF.

This clonotype was found many times. This rearrangement joins TRBV7-3 to TRBJ2-1; 13 bases fit TRBD2. Germline V gene sequence: CDR1 SGHTA, CDR2 FQGTGA. CDR3 size: 14 residues. Trimming cost V 5 bases and J 15 bases; bases outside gene matches: 10. As DNA, the CDR3 is TGTGCCAGCAGCCCCTTTACTAGCGGGGGGGCCTTGTTCTTC. Translating gives CASSPFTSGGALFF.

CDR3 residues: CASSYLSGADFINEKLFF. CDR3 sequence (DNA): TGTGCCAGCAGTTACCTCTCGGGGGCAGACTTTATTAATGAAAAACTGTTTTTT. The chain recombines TRBV6-5 with TRBJ1-4, with D possibly TRBD1 on 6 matching bases. This CDR3 is 18 amino acids long. Trimming took off 2 bases at V and 4 bases at J, with 20 bases between the two ends. Germline V gene data show CDR1 as MNHEY and CDR2 as SVGAGI.

The chain carries TRBV3-1 and TRBJ2-3; possibly TRBD1 or TRBD2 for D (5 bases each). V gave up 3 bases and J gave up 7 bases, with 14 bases separating them. CDR3 length: 14 amino acids. The germline V gene has CDR1 LGHDT and CDR2 YNNKEL (reference sequence). The CDR3 loop reads CASSHLGTGYTQYF. The DNA for the CDR3 is TGTGCCAGCAGCCATCTTGGGACGGGATATACGCAGTATTTT.

There are many counts of this clonotype. This chain links TRBV20-1 with TRBJ2-3; D perhaps matches TRBD1 (6 bases). This CDR3 contains 14 residues. V gave up 2 bases and J gave up 4 bases, with 13 bases separating them. Germline V gives CDR1 DFQATT, CDR2 SNEGSKA (reference sequence). CDR3 sequence: CSARHRDSSDTQYF. The DNA of the CDR3 is TGCAGTGCTAGACACAGGGATTCATCAGATACGCAGTATTTT.

This clonotype appeared many times. The V gene is TRBV6-2 or TRBV6-3, the J gene TRBJ2-7, with D perhaps assigned TRBD1 or TRBD2 (5 bases each). CDR1 and CDR2 from the germline V gene are MNHEY and SVGEGT. The CDR3 loop spans 16 amino acids. V lost 5 bases, J lost 3 bases, and 20 bases lay in between. CDR3: CASSPLGTQNDYEQYV. CDR3 DNA: TGTGCCAGCAGTCCGCTCGGGACGCAAAATGACTACGAGCAGTACGTC.

This clonotype was counted ten times or more. V and J are TRBV12-3 or TRBV12-4 and TRBJ1-3; D remains unclear. CDR3 length: 14 residues. The germline V and J ends were trimmed by 7 bases and 4 bases, with 14 bases remaining between them. The CDR3 region is CASKAGRLGNTIYF. DNA for the CDR3: TGTGCCAGCAAGGCCGGAAGGCTAGGAAACACCATATATTTT.

This clonotype showed up many times. The chain uses TRBV4-3 and TRBJ2-5, with TRBD2 as a possible D gene (6 bases). CDR3 size: 16 residues. The germline CDR1 and CDR2 sequences are LGHNA and YSLEER. V shed 4 bases and J shed 4 bases, with 19 bases lying between them. The CDR3 nucleotides are TGCGCCAGCAGCCCGGGGACTTCAAGCAGGAGAGAGACCCAGTACTTC. As protein: CASSPGTSSRRETQYF.

In its sample, this clonotype was seen many times. The rearrangement links TRBV7-9 to TRBJ2-1, with 8 bases fitting TRBD1. After removal of 3 bases from V and 4 bases from J, the junction contained 17 bases not matched to a gene. This CDR3 comprises 19 residues. Germline V gives CDR1 SEHNR, CDR2 FQNEAQ (reference sequence). In DNA, the CDR3 is TGTGCCAGCAGCTTTCCCGGGCAGGGGGCAACTCTATCATACAATGAGCAGTTCTTC. Translated: CASSFPGQGATLSYNEQFF.

V gene TRBV19 combines with J gene TRBJ2-2; 13 bases map to TRBD2. Trimming took 11 bases from V and 7 from J; bases not matched to a gene: 10. This CDR3 contains 15 residues. CDR1 and CDR2 from the germline V gene are LNHDA and SQIVND (reference sequence). CDR3 protein: CAGGTSGASIGELFF. DNA for the CDR3: TGTGCCGGTGGGACTAGCGGGGCCTCGATCGGGGAGCTGTTTTTT. Full variable domain (outside the CDR3, taken from reference TRBV19 and TRBJ2-2): DGGITQSPKYLFRKEGQNVTLSCEQNLNHDAMYWYRQDPGQGLRLIYYSQIVNDFQKGDIAEGYSVSREKKESFPLTVTSAQKNPTAFYLCAGGTSGASIGELFFGEGSRLTVL.

The table lists this clonotype with many counts. This chain links TRBV7-9 with TRBJ2-3; D gene ambiguous. The germline V gene has CDR1 SEHNR and CDR2 FQNEAQ (reference sequence). Trimming pared 5 bases from V and 9 bases from J, leaving 12 bases between. The CDR3 is 12 residues long. The CDR3 loop is CASSVTGRTQYF. The CDR3 nucleotides are TGTGCCAGCAGCGTGACCGGGCGGACGCAGTATTTT.

This chain links TRBV11-3 with TRBJ2-1; tentatively, D is TRBD1 or TRBD2 (5 bases each). This CDR3 region has 14 residues. V was clipped by 3 bases and J by 3 bases, with 9 bases between them. Germline lookup yields CDR1 SGHNT and CDR2 YENEEA. Here the CDR3 reads CASSLGPFYNEQFF. The CDR3 coding sequence is TGTGCCAGCAGCTTGGGACCTTTCTACAATGAGCAGTTCTTC.

At least ten counts were recorded for this clonotype. V and J are TRBV4-3 and TRBJ1-5, with D hard to call. The CDR3 contains 13 residues. V was shortened by 1 base and J by 4 bases, with 5 bases between the two germline ends. Germline CDR1 LGHNA, CDR2 YSLEER. The CDR3 here is CASSQGANQPQHF. In DNA form, the CDR3 reads TGCGCCAGCAGCCAAGGGGCAAATCAGCCCCAGCATTTT.